The 9 T cell receptor beta chains presented below share a single source sample, sequenced in a study of shared clonotypes between healthy human individuals. The assay was immunoSEQ multiplex PCR, and TCRdb's table has in-frame clones only and misses some. The table lists fewer than 2.5 million clones, approximately 93% of them singletons. The sample was naive CD4+ T cells from PBMCs. Subset in this sample: CD45RA+ positively selected. These receptors came from a man aged 18 to 35 in good health. Some clones in this sample may be carry-over from other donors' samples.

J is TRBJ2-4 and V is TRBV28; TRBD2 might be the D (6 bases). With 6 bases removed from V and 0 bases from J, the gap between germline ends came to 18 bases. Germline V CDR1 and CDR2: MDHEN, SYDVKM. The CDR3 loop spans 17 amino acids. As DNA, the CDR3 is TGTGCCAGCAGCGCCGAATTCGGGGGATTAGCCAAAAACATTCAGTACTTC. The encoded protein is CASSAEFGGLAKNIQYF.

The chain links TRBV13 to TRBJ2-2; D may be TRBD2 (5 bases). The germline V gene encodes CDR1 PRHDT and CDR2 FYEKMQ (reference sequence). The CDR3 sequence is 13 residues long. The ends were cut back, 5 bases at V and 4 bases at J, with 8 bases in the middle. Here the CDR3 DNA reads TGTGCCAGCAGCCCGGGGTTCACCGGGGAGCTGTTTTTT. It codes for CASSPGFTGELFF.

The table lists this clone with a count of one. One end of the junction varies from germline; a read error may be responsible. Here the CDR3 reads CATSGDRGGWVKLFF. DNA for the CDR3: TGTGCCACCAGCGGAGACAGGGGAGGGTGGGTTAAACTGTTTTTT. The rearrangement joins TRBV15 to TRBJ1-4, with TRBD1 matching 8 bases. From germline, CDR1 is LNHNV and CDR2 YYDKDF (reference sequence). The CDR3 runs 15 residues.

The chain couples TRBV7-8 to TRBJ1-3; D might be TRBD1 (6 bases). CDR1 and CDR2 (germline): SGHVS, FQNEAQ. This CDR3 spans 13 amino acids. Trimming left V 3 bases short and J 4 bases short, with 7 bases between. Here the CDR3 reads CASSFGQGNTIYF. CDR3 sequence (DNA): TGTGCCAGCAGCTTCGGACAGGGAAACACCATATATTTT.

This chain connects TRBV12-2 to TRBJ2-3; the table's D call TRBD1 went unverified against the DNA. TRBV12-2 is reported as a pseudogene. This CDR3 region has 16 residues. The CDR3 reads CASRLVSGQATDTQYF. In nucleotides, the CDR3 is TGTGCAAGTCGCTTAGTCTCAGGACAGGCCACAGATACGCAGTATTTT.

The V and J genes are TRBV14 and TRBJ2-7, with 9 bases fitting TRBD1. V shed 4 bases, J shed 1 base, and the junction held 8 bases outside the gene matches. CDR3 length: 16 amino acids. The V gene's germline CDR1 is SGHDN and CDR2 FVKESK. CDR3 nucleotide sequence: TGTGCCAGCAGCCCCGGACAGGGGCGAGGATCCTACGAGCAGTACTTC. Protein sequence: CASSPGQGRGSYEQYF.

The chain couples TRBV6-5 to TRBJ2-3, with D possibly TRBD1 on 7 matching bases. From germline, CDR1 is MNHEY and CDR2 SVGAGI. CDR3 size: 14 residues. V shed 5 bases and J shed 5 bases, with 14 bases lying between them. CDR3 sequence: CASSPPQGGDTQYF. As DNA, the CDR3 is TGTGCCAGCAGTCCACCTCAGGGGGGAGATACGCAGTATTTT.

The chain is built from TRBV25-1 and TRBJ1-3; D remains ambiguous. V lost 5 bases and J 0 bases, leaving 8 bases between the germline ends. There are 14 residues in the CDR3. Germline CDR1 is MGHDK and CDR2 is SYGVNS. CDR3 nucleotide sequence: TGTGCCAGCAGTTTTTCAGGCTCTGGAAACACCATATATTTT. Encoded protein: CASSFSGSGNTIYF.

The J gene is TRBJ2-1, the V gene TRBV27, with TRBD1 matching 8 bases. Germline CDR1 is MNHEY and CDR2 is SMNVEV (reference sequence). CDR3 length: 14 amino acids. The V and J ends lost 7 bases and 6 bases, in that order; junction bases with no gene match: 8. CDR3 amino acids: CASIKDRDGNEQFF. CDR3 coding DNA: TGTGCCAGCATCAAGGACAGGGATGGCAATGAGCAGTTCTTC.